The rows below give T cell receptor beta chains drawn from one sample of a study of neurological immune-mediated disorders. TCRdb fed the 5' RACE reads into MiXCR, producing one record per CDR3 protein. The table records under 100,000 distinct CDR3 sequences, under 15% of them present only once. Sequencing used PBMCs. These receptors came from a female donor with HTLV-1-associated myelopathy (HAM/TSP). CDR3s include the opening cysteine and the closing phenylalanine or tryptophan. The D gene is left open where the match is weak. Clone size is given for some rows only: seen once, a few or many times, or a class if the clone is expanded.

clone_size: .; j_call: TRBJ2-3; v_call: TRBV11-2; d_call: TRBD2; cdr3_nt: TGTGCCAGCAGCGCGTACCTAGCGGGGGCGTGGGATACGCAGTATTTT; cdr3_aa: CASSAYLAGAWDTQYF
clone_size: many; j_call: TRBJ2-5; v_call: TRBV14; d_call: TRBD1; cdr3_nt: TGTGCCAGCAGCCAAACGGGACAGGGGTTTCTAGAGACCCAGTACTTC; cdr3_aa: CASSQTGQGFLETQYF
clone_size: many; j_call: TRBJ1-1; v_call: TRBV29-1; d_call: .; cdr3_nt: TGCAGCGTTCGAAGGGAGGTTGGATTCACTGAAGCTTTCTTT; cdr3_aa: CSVRREVGFTEAFF
clone_size: many; j_call: TRBJ1-6; v_call: TRBV5-1; d_call: TRBD1; cdr3_nt: TGCGCCAGCAGCTCCTACAGGGGGCTCCCCCTCCACTTT; cdr3_aa: CASSSYRGLPLHF
clone_size: many; j_call: TRBJ2-7; v_call: TRBV20-1; d_call: TRBD1; cdr3_nt: TGCAGTGCTAGTGAAATCCACCGGGGACAGGTGGGCGAGCAGTACTTC; cdr3_aa: CSASEIHRGQVGEQYF
clone_size: .; j_call: TRBJ2-1; v_call: TRBV18; d_call: .; cdr3_nt: TGTGCCAGCTCACCAGGGGGATCGTATAACAATGAGCAGTTCTTC; cdr3_aa: CASSPGGSYNNEQFF
clone_size: .; j_call: TRBJ2-3; v_call: TRBV6-2/TRBV6-3; d_call: .; cdr3_nt: TGTGCCAGCAGTTACTCGATTAGGGGGAGCACAGATACGCAGTATTTT; cdr3_aa: CASSYSIRGSTDTQYF
clone_size: many; j_call: TRBJ2-5; v_call: TRBV5-1; d_call: .; cdr3_nt: TGCGCCAGCAGCAGGGCCCGGGGGCCTCAAGAGACCCAGTACTTC; cdr3_aa: CASSRARGPQETQYF
clone_size: many; j_call: TRBJ1-1; v_call: TRBV5-1; d_call: .; cdr3_nt: TGCGCCAGCAGCTTGCTCGGGAAGAACAATGAAGCTTTCTTT; cdr3_aa: CASSLLGKNNEAFF
clone_size: .; j_call: TRBJ2-7; v_call: TRBV7-8; d_call: TRBD2; cdr3_nt: TGTGCCAGCAGCCCGCAGACTAGCGGCCTCTCCTACGAGCAGTACTTC; cdr3_aa: CASSPQTSGLSYEQYF
clone_size: many; j_call: TRBJ2-7; v_call: TRBV6-2/TRBV6-3; d_call: TRBD1; cdr3_nt: TGTGCCAGCAGTTACTTCCGGAGACAGGGATCCTACGAGCAGTACTTC; cdr3_aa: CASSYFRRQGSYEQYF
clone_size: few; j_call: TRBJ1-4; v_call: TRBV5-1; d_call: .; cdr3_nt: TGCGCCAGCAGCTTCGGACCTGGGGATGAAAAACTGTTTTTT; cdr3_aa: CASSFGPGDEKLFF
clone_size: many; j_call: TRBJ2-6; v_call: TRBV25-1; d_call: TRBD1; cdr3_nt: TGTGCCAGCAGTGAATCCAAGGGACAGTCCTCTGGGGCCAACGTCCTGACTTTC; cdr3_aa: CASSESKGQSSGANVLTF
clone_size: few; j_call: TRBJ1-4; v_call: TRBV2; d_call: .; cdr3_nt: TGTGCCAGCAGTGAAATCATGGACGGGGAAAAACTGTTTTTT; cdr3_aa: CASSEIMDGEKLFF
clone_size: many; j_call: TRBJ2-3; v_call: TRBV5-1; d_call: .; cdr3_nt: TGCGCCAGCAGCTTGGGCCCCGATGGGGCAGATACGCAGTATTTT; cdr3_aa: CASSLGPDGADTQYF
clone_size: few; j_call: TRBJ1-6; v_call: TRBV6-1; d_call: TRBD1; cdr3_nt: TGTGCCAGCAGTGAATTAGGGACAGTAAATTCACCCCTCCACTTT; cdr3_aa: CASSELGTVNSPLHF
clone_size: many; j_call: TRBJ1-2; v_call: TRBV4-2; d_call: .; cdr3_nt: TGTGCCAGCAGCCACCGCCCGAGCCAGAATCTCGGCGGCTATGGCTACACCTTC; cdr3_aa: CASSHRPSQNLGGYGYTF
clone_size: .; j_call: TRBJ2-3; v_call: TRBV7-6; d_call: .; cdr3_nt: TGTGCCAGCAGCCCCAATCCGGGTACAGATACGCAGTATTTT; cdr3_aa: CASSPNPGTDTQYF
clone_size: many; j_call: TRBJ2-3; v_call: TRBV7-3; d_call: .; cdr3_nt: TGTGCCAGCAGCTTCTACAACACAGATACGCAGTATTTT; cdr3_aa: CASSFYNTDTQYF
clone_size: many; j_call: TRBJ1-1; v_call: TRBV29-1; d_call: .; cdr3_nt: TGCAGCGTTGTGGGGGCGCGGAACACTGAAGCTTTCTTT; cdr3_aa: CSVVGARNTEAFF
clone_size: many; j_call: TRBJ2-2; v_call: TRBV7-9; d_call: .; cdr3_nt: TGTGCCAGCAGCTTAACAGGATCCGGGGAGCTGTTTTTT; cdr3_aa: CASSLTGSGELFF
clone_size: many; j_call: TRBJ2-2; v_call: TRBV5-6; d_call: .; cdr3_nt: TGTGCCAGCAGCCAGGCGGGGCTAAGGGAGCTGTTTTTT; cdr3_aa: CASSQAGLRELFF
clone_size: many; j_call: TRBJ2-3; v_call: TRBV7-9; d_call: .; cdr3_nt: TGTGCCAGCGCTAGGGGGCTAGCGGGTAGCACAGATACGCAGTATTTT; cdr3_aa: CASARGLAGSTDTQYF
clone_size: many; j_call: TRBJ2-5; v_call: TRBV10-3; d_call: .; cdr3_nt: TGTGCCACAGACCCCTTCGGGACCGGAGAGACCCAGTACTTC; cdr3_aa: CATDPFGTGETQYF
clone_size: many; j_call: TRBJ1-5; v_call: TRBV5-1; d_call: .; cdr3_nt: TGCGCCAGCAGCTTGAACGGCCGGTTGTTTGATGAGCCCCAGCATTTT; cdr3_aa: CASSLNGRLFDEPQHF
clone_size: .; j_call: TRBJ2-5; v_call: TRBV7-6; d_call: TRBD2; cdr3_nt: TGTGCCAGCAGCTATGGGACTAGCGGGGGGCCCGGGGAGACCCAGTACTTC; cdr3_aa: CASSYGTSGGPGETQYF
clone_size: many; j_call: TRBJ2-7; v_call: TRBV12-3/TRBV12-4; d_call: TRBD1; cdr3_nt: TGTGCCAGCACAGACAGGGTAGGGGAGCAGTACTTC; cdr3_aa: CASTDRVGEQYF
clone_size: few; j_call: TRBJ2-3; v_call: TRBV5-5; d_call: .; cdr3_nt: TGTGCCAGCAGCTTGGGGGGGCGCGGCGACACAGATACGCAGTATTTT; cdr3_aa: CASSLGGRGDTDTQYF
clone_size: many; j_call: TRBJ2-7; v_call: TRBV6-5; d_call: TRBD1; cdr3_nt: TGTGCCAGCAGTTACGACAGGGGACAACCGTACTTC; cdr3_aa: CASSYDRGQPYF
clone_size: many; j_call: TRBJ2-7; v_call: TRBV28; d_call: TRBD2; cdr3_nt: TGTGCCAGCAGTTTCCCCCGACTAGCGGGGGGGGCCTACGAGCAGTACTTC; cdr3_aa: CASSFPRLAGGAYEQYF
clone_size: many; j_call: TRBJ2-7; v_call: TRBV28; d_call: TRBD1; cdr3_nt: TGTGCCAGCAGAAAGGGACAGGGTGTCTACGAGCAGTACTTC; cdr3_aa: CASRKGQGVYEQYF
clone_size: many; j_call: TRBJ2-7; v_call: TRBV10-3; d_call: .; cdr3_nt: TGTGCCATCAGTGAGTCGTGGGGGTCCTACGAGCAGTACTTC; cdr3_aa: CAISESWGSYEQYF
clone_size: medium-sized; j_call: TRBJ1-6; v_call: TRBV14; d_call: .; cdr3_nt: TGTGCCAGCAGCCAAGACCGCGGGCGGAATTCACCCCTCCACTTT; cdr3_aa: CASSQDRGRNSPLHF
clone_size: .; j_call: TRBJ2-5; v_call: TRBV11-2; d_call: TRBD2; cdr3_nt: TGTGCCAGCCGGGGACTAGCGGGAGTAGAGACCCAGTACTTC; cdr3_aa: CASRGLAGVETQYF
clone_size: .; j_call: TRBJ2-3; v_call: TRBV6-5; d_call: TRBD2; cdr3_nt: TGTGCCAGCAGTGCTCGACTAGCGGGGCAGTCAGATACGCAGTATTTT; cdr3_aa: CASSARLAGQSDTQYF
clone_size: many; j_call: TRBJ1-1; v_call: TRBV20-1; d_call: .; cdr3_nt: TGCAGTGCTAGGGCCCATACTGAAGCTTTCTTT; cdr3_aa: CSARAHTEAFF
clone_size: many; j_call: TRBJ1-2; v_call: TRBV29-1; d_call: .; cdr3_nt: TGCAGCGTGAGGATTGGGGGGCGAGGTTACACCTTC; cdr3_aa: CSVRIGGRGYTF
clone_size: many; j_call: TRBJ1-1; v_call: TRBV25-1; d_call: .; cdr3_nt: TGTGCCAGTCTACCCTCGGGTCGTGACACTGAAGCTTTCTTT; cdr3_aa: CASLPSGRDTEAFF
clone_size: many; j_call: TRBJ1-5; v_call: TRBV5-1; d_call: TRBD1; cdr3_nt: TGCGCCAGCAGCCAGGGGGACAATCAGCCCCAGCATTTT; cdr3_aa: CASSQGDNQPQHF
clone_size: .; j_call: TRBJ2-1; v_call: TRBV10-2; d_call: .; cdr3_nt: TGCGCCAGCAGTGAGTTCCCGGGCCGTTACCCGGACAATGAGCAGTTCTTC; cdr3_aa: CASSEFPGRYPDNEQFF
clone_size: many; j_call: TRBJ1-4; v_call: TRBV12-3/TRBV12-4; d_call: TRBD1; cdr3_nt: TGTGCCAGCAGCCTAGATAGGGACAGGGGTCGAAAGCTGTGGAATGAAAAACTGTTTTTT; cdr3_aa: CASSLDRDRGRKLWNEKLFF
clone_size: many; j_call: TRBJ2-1; v_call: TRBV15; d_call: TRBD1; cdr3_nt: TGTGCCACCAGCAGAGAGACAGGGGACAATGAGCAGTTCTTC; cdr3_aa: CATSRETGDNEQFF
clone_size: medium-sized; j_call: TRBJ2-6; v_call: TRBV9; d_call: .; cdr3_nt: TGTGCCAGCAGCGTGGGGAACTCTGGGGCCAACGTCCTGACTTTC; cdr3_aa: CASSVGNSGANVLTF
clone_size: many; j_call: TRBJ2-1; v_call: TRBV12-3/TRBV12-4; d_call: .; cdr3_nt: TGTGCCAGCAGTTTAGGGCAGGGAGTAAATGAGCAGTTCTTC; cdr3_aa: CASSLGQGVNEQFF
clone_size: many; j_call: TRBJ2-1; v_call: TRBV4-1; d_call: TRBD2; cdr3_nt: TGCGCCAGCAGCCAAGATGGGGTAGCGGGGGGGTACAATGAGCAGTTCTTC; cdr3_aa: CASSQDGVAGGYNEQFF
clone_size: many; j_call: TRBJ1-5; v_call: TRBV5-6; d_call: .; cdr3_nt: TGTGCCAGCAGCTTGGCGGGGGATTACAATCAGCCCCAGCATTTT; cdr3_aa: CASSLAGDYNQPQHF
clone_size: many; j_call: TRBJ2-3; v_call: TRBV12-3/TRBV12-4; d_call: .; cdr3_nt: TGTGCCAGCAGTTTCGGGGGACGCACAGATACGCAGTATTTT; cdr3_aa: CASSFGGRTDTQYF
clone_size: many; j_call: TRBJ2-5; v_call: TRBV5-1; d_call: TRBD1; cdr3_nt: TGCGCCAGCAGCTTTGGCGGACAGGGGGCTTTGGAGACCCAGTACTTC; cdr3_aa: CASSFGGQGALETQYF
clone_size: medium-sized; j_call: TRBJ2-1; v_call: TRBV7-2; d_call: TRBD2; cdr3_nt: TGTGCCAGCAAACCTAGCGGGCCCTCGCAGTTCTTC; cdr3_aa: CASKPSGPSQFF
clone_size: many; j_call: TRBJ2-2; v_call: TRBV5-1; d_call: .; cdr3_nt: TGCGCCAGCAGCTTGGCGCAGGGGATTATCACCGGGGAGCTGTTTTTT; cdr3_aa: CASSLAQGIITGELFF
clone_size: .; j_call: TRBJ2-6; v_call: TRBV6-5; d_call: .; cdr3_nt: TGTGCCAGCAGCTTGGACGGGCAGGGGAGCTCTGGGGCCAACGTCCTGACTTTC; cdr3_aa: CASSLDGQGSSGANVLTF
clone_size: many; j_call: TRBJ2-1; v_call: TRBV24-1; d_call: TRBD2; cdr3_nt: TGTGCCACCAGTGCCCAGCGGGGGCCAAATGAGCAGTTCTTC; cdr3_aa: CATSAQRGPNEQFF
clone_size: many; j_call: TRBJ2-3; v_call: TRBV5-1; d_call: .; cdr3_nt: TGCGCCAGCAGCCTGGGACCGGATAGCACAGATACGCAGTATTTT; cdr3_aa: CASSLGPDSTDTQYF
clone_size: many; j_call: TRBJ2-7; v_call: TRBV5-1; d_call: TRBD1; cdr3_nt: TGCGCCAGCAGTTCATCAGGGGGCGCGACCTACGAGCAGTACTTC; cdr3_aa: CASSSSGGATYEQYF
clone_size: .; j_call: TRBJ1-1; v_call: TRBV11-2; d_call: .; cdr3_nt: TGTGCCAGCAGCCCCCGCGGAGGGATGAACACTGAAGCTTTCTTT; cdr3_aa: CASSPRGGMNTEAFF
clone_size: many; j_call: TRBJ1-2; v_call: TRBV6-5; d_call: .; cdr3_nt: TGTGCCAGCAGCCCCGGGGAAGGACGTGTCTGGGGCTACACCTTC; cdr3_aa: CASSPGEGRVWGYTF
clone_size: many; j_call: TRBJ1-5; v_call: TRBV5-1; d_call: TRBD1; cdr3_nt: TGCGCCAGCAGCTTGGCGGGACAGGGGCATCAGCCCCAGCATTTT; cdr3_aa: CASSLAGQGHQPQHF
clone_size: .; j_call: TRBJ2-5; v_call: TRBV5-1; d_call: .; cdr3_nt: TGCGCCAGCAGCAGCTGGGAGCATGAGACCCAGTACTTC; cdr3_aa: CASSSWEHETQYF
clone_size: many; j_call: TRBJ2-3; v_call: TRBV27; d_call: .; cdr3_nt: TGTGCCAGCAGTTTTAGGGTCCCCAGCACAGATACGCAGTATTTT; cdr3_aa: CASSFRVPSTDTQYF